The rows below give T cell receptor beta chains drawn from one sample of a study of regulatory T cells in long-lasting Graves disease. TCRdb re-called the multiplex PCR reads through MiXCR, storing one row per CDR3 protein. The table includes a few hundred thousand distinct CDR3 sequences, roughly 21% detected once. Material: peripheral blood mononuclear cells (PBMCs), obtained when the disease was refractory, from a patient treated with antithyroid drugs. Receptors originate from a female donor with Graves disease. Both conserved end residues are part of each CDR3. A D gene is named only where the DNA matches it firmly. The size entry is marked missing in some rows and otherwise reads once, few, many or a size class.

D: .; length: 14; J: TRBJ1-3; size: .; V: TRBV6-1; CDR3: CASSSFSSGNTIYF; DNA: TGTGCCAGCAGTAGCTTCAGCTCTGGAAACACCATATATTTT
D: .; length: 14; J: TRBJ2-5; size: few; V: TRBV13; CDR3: CASSSGGRQETQYF; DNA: TGTGCCAGCAGCTCCGGCGGACGACAAGAGACCCAGTACTTC
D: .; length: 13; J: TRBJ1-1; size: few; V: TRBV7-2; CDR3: CASSSHGMAEAFF; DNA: TGTGCCAGCAGCTCCCACGGGATGGCTGAAGCTTTCTTT
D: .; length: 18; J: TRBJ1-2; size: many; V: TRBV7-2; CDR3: CASSSYGGGWGSYYGYTF; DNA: TGTGCCAGCAGCTCATACGGAGGGGGTTGGGGGAGTTACTATGGCTACACCTTC
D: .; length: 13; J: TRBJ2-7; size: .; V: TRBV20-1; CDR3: CSAWEWGSYEQYF; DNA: TGCAGTGCTTGGGAGTGGGGGTCCTACGAGCAGTACTTC
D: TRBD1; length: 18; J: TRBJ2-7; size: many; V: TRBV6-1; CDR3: CASRDLFGYRGYGYEQYF; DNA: TGTGCCAGCAGAGACCTCTTCGGATACAGGGGGTATGGCTACGAGCAGTACTTC
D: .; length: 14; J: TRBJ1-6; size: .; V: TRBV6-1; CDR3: CASRWKPGDSLLHF; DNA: TGTGCCAGCAGGTGGAAGCCCGGTGATTCACTCCTCCACTTT
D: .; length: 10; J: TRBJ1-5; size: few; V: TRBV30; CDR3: CAWRGQPQHF; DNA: TGTGCCTGGAGGGGCCAGCCCCAGCATTTT
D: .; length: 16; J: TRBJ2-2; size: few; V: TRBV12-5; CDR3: CASGLVRWSNTGELFF; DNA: TGTGCTAGTGGTTTGGTACGCTGGTCCAACACCGGGGAGCTGTTTTTT
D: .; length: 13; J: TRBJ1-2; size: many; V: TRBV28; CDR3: CATPGRNNYGYTF; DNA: TGTGCCACCCCCGGACGGAATAACTATGGCTACACCTTC